This T cell receptor (beta chain) was identified in a study of immune characterization of retroperitoneal liposarcoma. TCRdb redid the calling of the PCR reads with MiXCR, one entry per CDR3 protein. This sample has under 9,000 distinct CDR3 sequences; roughly 29% occur once, and the top ten carry about 44%. Turning to this clonotype: A read error may explain this, as a much larger clone is one base away.

The V and J ends lost 4 bases and 10 bases respectively, with 17 bases between them. The CDR3 is 14 residues long. Germline V CDR1 and CDR2: MNHEY, SVGAGI. Sequencing was carried out using blood. This sequence was found in a male donor with retroperitoneal liposarcoma. This sequence joins TRBV6-5 and TRBJ2-1; no clear D gene. CDR3 loop: CASSLKLVAYEQFF. As DNA, the CDR3 is TGTGCCAGCAGTTTAAAGCTCGTAGCCTACGAGCAGTTCTTC.